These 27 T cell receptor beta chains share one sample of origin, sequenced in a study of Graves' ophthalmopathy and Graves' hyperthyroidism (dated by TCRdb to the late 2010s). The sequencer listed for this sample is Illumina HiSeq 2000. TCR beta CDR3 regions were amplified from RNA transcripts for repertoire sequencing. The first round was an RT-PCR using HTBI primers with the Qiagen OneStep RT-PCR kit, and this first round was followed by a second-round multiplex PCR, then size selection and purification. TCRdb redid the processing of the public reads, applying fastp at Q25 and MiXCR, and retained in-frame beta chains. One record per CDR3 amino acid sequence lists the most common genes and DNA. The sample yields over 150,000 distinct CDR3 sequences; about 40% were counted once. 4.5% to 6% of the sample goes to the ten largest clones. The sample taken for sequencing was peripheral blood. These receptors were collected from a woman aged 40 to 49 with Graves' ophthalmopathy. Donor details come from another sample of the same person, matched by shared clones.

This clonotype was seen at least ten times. Written as DNA, the CDR3 is TGTGCCAGCACCCAGGACTCTGGGGCCAACGTCCTGACTTTC. Translation: CASTQDSGANVLTF. The rearrangement uses TRBV12-3 or TRBV12-4 and TRBJ2-6, with unresolved D. Trimming took off 7 bases at V and 0 bases at J, with 7 bases between the two ends. The CDR3 contains 14 residues.

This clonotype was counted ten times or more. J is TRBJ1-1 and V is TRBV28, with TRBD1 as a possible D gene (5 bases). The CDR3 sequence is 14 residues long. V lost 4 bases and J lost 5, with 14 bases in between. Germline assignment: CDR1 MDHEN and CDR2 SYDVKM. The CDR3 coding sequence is TGTGCCAGCAGTTCAACTATAGGGGTGACTGAAGCTTTCTTT. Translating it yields CASSSTIGVTEAFF.

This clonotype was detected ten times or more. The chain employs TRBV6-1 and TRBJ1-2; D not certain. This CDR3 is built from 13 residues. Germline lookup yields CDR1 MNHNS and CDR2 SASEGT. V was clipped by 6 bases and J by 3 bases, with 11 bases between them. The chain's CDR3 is CASRPRVHYGYTF. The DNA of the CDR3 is TGTGCCAGCAGACCAAGGGTACACTATGGCTACACCTTC.

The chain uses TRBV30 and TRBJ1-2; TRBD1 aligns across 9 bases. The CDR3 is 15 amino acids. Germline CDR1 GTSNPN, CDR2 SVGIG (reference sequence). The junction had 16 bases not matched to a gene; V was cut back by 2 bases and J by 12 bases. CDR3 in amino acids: CAWSPSLRDRVLHTF. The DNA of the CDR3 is TGTGCCTGGAGTCCATCCCTCCGGGACAGGGTTCTTCACACCTTC.

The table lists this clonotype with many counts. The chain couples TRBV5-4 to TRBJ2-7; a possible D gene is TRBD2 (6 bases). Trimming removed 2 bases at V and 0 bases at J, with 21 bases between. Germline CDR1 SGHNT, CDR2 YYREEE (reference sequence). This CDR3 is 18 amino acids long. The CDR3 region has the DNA TGTGCCAGCAGCTTTGGGAGGACCACGTATAAAAGCTCCTACGAGCAGTACTTC. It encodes CASSFGRTTYKSSYEQYF.

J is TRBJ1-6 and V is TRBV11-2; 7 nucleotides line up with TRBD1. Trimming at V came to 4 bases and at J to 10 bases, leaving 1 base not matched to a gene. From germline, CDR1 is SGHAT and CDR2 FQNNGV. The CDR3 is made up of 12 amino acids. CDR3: CASSWTGSPLHF. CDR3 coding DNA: TGTGCCAGCAGCTGGACAGGCTCACCCCTCCACTTT.

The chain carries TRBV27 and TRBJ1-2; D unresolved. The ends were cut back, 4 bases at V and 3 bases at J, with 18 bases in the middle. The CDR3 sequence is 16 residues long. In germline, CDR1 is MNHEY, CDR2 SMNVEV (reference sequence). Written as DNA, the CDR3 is TGTGCCAGCAGTTCAGACCACCCCATTGGGTACTATGGCTACACCTTC. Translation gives CASSSDHPIGYYGYTF.

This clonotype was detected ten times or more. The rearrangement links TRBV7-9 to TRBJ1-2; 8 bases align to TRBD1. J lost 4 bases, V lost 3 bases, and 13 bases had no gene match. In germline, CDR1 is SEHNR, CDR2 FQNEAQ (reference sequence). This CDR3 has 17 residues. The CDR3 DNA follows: TGTGCCAGCAGCTTCGACAGGGGTTTCCCATCTAGCTATGGCTACACCTTC. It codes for CASSFDRGFPSSYGYTF. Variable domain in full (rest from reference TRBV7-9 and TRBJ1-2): DTGVSQNPRHKITKRGQNVTFRCDPISEHNRLYWYRQTLGQGPEFLTYFQNEAQLEKSRLLSDRFSAERPKGSFSTLEIQRTEQGDSAMYLCASSFDRGFPSSYGYTFGSGTRLTVV.

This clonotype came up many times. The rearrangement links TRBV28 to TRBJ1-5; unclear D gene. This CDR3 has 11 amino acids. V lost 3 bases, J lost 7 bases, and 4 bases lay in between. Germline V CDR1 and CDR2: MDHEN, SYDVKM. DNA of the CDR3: TGTGCCAGCAGTTTTGGGCAGCCCCAGCATTTT. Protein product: CASSFGQPQHF.

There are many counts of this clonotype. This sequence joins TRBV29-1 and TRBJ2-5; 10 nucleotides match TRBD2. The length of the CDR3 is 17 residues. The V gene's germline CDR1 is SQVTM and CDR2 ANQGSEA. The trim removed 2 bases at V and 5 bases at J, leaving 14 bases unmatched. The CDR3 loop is CSVEIASGRPSGETQYF. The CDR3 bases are TGCAGCGTTGAAATTGCTAGCGGGAGACCCAGCGGGGAGACCCAGTACTTC. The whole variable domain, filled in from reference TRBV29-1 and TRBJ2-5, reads SAVISQKPSRDICQRGTSLTIQCQVDSQVTMMFWYRQQPGQSLTLIATANQGSEATYESGFVIDKFPISRPNLTFSTLTVSNMSPEDSSIYLCSVEIASGRPSGETQYFGPGTRLLVL.

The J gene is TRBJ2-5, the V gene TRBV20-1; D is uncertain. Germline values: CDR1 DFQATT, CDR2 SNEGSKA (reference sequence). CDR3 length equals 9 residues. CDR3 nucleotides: TGCAGCACCGGGGAGACCCAGTACTTC. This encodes CSTGETQYF.

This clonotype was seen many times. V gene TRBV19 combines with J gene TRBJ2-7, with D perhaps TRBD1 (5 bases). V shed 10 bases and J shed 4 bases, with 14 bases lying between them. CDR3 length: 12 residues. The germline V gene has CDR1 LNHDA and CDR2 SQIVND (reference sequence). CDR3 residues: CATQDTLYEQYF. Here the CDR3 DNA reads TGTGCCACTCAGGACACACTTTACGAGCAGTACTTC.

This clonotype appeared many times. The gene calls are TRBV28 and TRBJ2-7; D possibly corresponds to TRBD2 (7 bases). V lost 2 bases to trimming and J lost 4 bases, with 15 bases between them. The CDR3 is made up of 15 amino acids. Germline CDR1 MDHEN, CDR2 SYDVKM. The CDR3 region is CASSLGGAVGYEQYF. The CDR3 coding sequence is TGTGCCAGCAGTTTAGGGGGGGCGGTTGGGTACGAGCAGTACTTC.

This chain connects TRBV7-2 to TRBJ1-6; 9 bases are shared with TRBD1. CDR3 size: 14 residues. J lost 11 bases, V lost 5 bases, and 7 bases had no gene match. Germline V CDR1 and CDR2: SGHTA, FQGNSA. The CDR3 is CASSSNRGRPPLHF. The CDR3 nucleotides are TGTGCCAGCAGCAGTAACAGGGGGCGTCCACCCCTCCACTTT.

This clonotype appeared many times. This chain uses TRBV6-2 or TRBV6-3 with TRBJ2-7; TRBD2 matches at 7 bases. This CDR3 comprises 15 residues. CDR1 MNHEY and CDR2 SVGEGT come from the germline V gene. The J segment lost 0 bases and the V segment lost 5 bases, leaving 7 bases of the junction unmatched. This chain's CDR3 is CASSQRGPNSYEQYF. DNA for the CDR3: TGTGCCAGCAGTCAGCGGGGACCGAACTCCTACGAGCAGTACTTC.

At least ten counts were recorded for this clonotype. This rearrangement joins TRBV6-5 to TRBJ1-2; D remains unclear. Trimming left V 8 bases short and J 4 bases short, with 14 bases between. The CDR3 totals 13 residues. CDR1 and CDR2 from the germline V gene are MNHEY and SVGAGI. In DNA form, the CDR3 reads TGTGCCAGCCGTACGGGCACCTTCTATGGCTACACCTTC. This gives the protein CASRTGTFYGYTF.

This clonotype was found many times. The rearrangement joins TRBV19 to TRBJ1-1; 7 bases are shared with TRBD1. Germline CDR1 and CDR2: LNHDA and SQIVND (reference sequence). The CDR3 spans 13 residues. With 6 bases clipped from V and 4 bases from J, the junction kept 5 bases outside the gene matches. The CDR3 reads CASRPTGVTEAFF. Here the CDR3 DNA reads TGTGCCAGTAGACCAACAGGGGTCACTGAAGCTTTCTTT.

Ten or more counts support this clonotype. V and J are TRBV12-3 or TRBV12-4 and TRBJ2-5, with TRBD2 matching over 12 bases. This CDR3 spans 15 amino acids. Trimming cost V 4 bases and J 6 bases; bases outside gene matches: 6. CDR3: CASSSSGGASKTQYF. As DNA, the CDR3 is TGTGCCAGCAGTTCTAGCGGGGGGGCCTCGAAGACCCAGTACTTC.

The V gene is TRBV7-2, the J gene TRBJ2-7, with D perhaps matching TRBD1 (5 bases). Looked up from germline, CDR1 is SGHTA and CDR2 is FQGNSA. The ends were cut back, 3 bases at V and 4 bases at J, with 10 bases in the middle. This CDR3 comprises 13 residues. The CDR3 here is CASSFVRGYEQYF. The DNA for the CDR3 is TGTGCCAGCAGCTTCGTTAGGGGATACGAGCAGTACTTC.

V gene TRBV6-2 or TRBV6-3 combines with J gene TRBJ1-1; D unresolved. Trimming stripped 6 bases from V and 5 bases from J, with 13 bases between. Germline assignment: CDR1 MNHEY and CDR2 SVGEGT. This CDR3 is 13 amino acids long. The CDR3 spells CASRQRARTEAFF. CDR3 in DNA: TGTGCCAGCAGACAGAGGGCGAGAACTGAAGCTTTCTTT.

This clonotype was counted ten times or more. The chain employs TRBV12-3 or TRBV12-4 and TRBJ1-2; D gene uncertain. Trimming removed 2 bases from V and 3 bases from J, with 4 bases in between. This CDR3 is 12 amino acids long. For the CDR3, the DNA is TGTGCCAGCAGTTTACGGCACTATGGCTACACCTTC. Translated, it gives CASSLRHYGYTF.

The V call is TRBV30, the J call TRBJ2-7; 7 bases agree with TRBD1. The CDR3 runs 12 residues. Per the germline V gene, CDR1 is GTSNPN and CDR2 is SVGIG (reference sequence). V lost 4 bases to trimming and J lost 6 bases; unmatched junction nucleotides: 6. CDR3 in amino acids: CAWTSTGVEQYF. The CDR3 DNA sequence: TGTGCCTGGACCTCTACAGGGGTCGAGCAGTACTTC.

CDR3: CASSLGGQQYF. CDR3 nucleotide sequence: TGTGCCAGCAGCTTAGGGGGACAGCAGTACTTC. The V gene is TRBV7-2, the J gene TRBJ2-7, with D perhaps matching TRBD1 or TRBD2 (5 bases each). The CDR3 length is 11 residues. From germline, CDR1 is SGHTA and CDR2 FQGNSA. The V end lost 1 base, the J end lost 8 bases, and 6 bases lay between the germline ends.

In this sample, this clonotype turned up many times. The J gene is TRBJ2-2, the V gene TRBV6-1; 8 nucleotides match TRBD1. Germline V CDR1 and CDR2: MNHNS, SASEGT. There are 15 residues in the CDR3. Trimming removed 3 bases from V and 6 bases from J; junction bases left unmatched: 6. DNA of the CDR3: TGTGCCAGCAGTGACAGGGGGCGGCAGGCCGGGGAGCTGTTTTTT. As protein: CASSDRGRQAGELFF.

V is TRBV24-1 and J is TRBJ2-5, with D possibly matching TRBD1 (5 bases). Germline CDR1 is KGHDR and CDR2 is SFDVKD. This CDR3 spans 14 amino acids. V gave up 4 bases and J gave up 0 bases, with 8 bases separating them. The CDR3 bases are TGTGCCACCAGTGAGCAGGGTTACCAAGAGACCCAGTACTTC. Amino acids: CATSEQGYQETQYF.

This CDR3 is CAWSSGTGGKETQYF. The CDR3, as DNA: TGTGCCTGGAGCAGCGGGACAGGGGGAAAAGAGACCCAGTACTTC. J is TRBJ2-5 and V is TRBV30; 11 nucleotides agree with TRBD1. J gave up 3 bases and V 3 bases, and 6 bases lay outside the gene matches. The CDR3 is 15 residues long. Per the germline V gene, CDR1 is GTSNPN and CDR2 is SVGIG (reference sequence). Filled out from reference TRBV30 and TRBJ2-5, the complete variable domain reads SQTIHQWPATLVQPVGSPLSLECTVEGTSNPNLYWYRQAAGRGLQLLFYSVGIGQISSEVPQNLSASRPQDRQFILSSKKLLLSDSGFYLCAWSSGTGGKETQYFGPGTRLLVL.

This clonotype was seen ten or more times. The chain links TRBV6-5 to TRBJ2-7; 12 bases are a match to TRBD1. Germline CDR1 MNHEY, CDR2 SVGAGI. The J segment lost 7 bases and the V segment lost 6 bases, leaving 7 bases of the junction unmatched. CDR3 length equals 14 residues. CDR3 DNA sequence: TGTGCCAGCAGGTCGGGACAGGGGGCGTGGGAGCAGTACTTC. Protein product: CASRSGQGAWEQYF.